The present TCR beta chain was sequenced within a study of blood T cell repertoires in COVID-19 (TCRdb year 2020). Regarding the research as a whole: The collaborator samples originated in the United States, Italy and Spain and spanned the acute and convalescent phases of COVID-19. The material from the prospective study consisted of cDNA or gDNA derived from T cells, B-cell-depleted T cells, or PBMCs. Subjects who had been exposed to COVID-19, were actively infected with it, or had recovered from it provided the deeply sampled blood TCRbeta repertoires that made up the dataset. A freely available public database, intended as a resource for researchers studying the immune response to SARS-CoV-2, is where the repertoires were released. Samples were obtained from the ongoing ImmuneRACE study (first 160 participants) and from about 1,300 subjects provided by 6 global collaborators. The sample metadata nearly always contained a de-identified subject ID, COVID-19 status, age in years and sex. Where HLA class I and class II types were available, the types were taken from metadata supplied by the sample provider, not from assay-based typing. What the work shows at the level of the full study, not this receptor alone: The quantity of clinical and demographic metadata differed by source and by participant and was supplied without curation.

TCRbeta CDR3 regions were amplified from genomic DNA by means of the immunoSEQ Assay, a bias-controlled multiplex PCR. Under the source paper's analysis protocol: The number of nucleated cells in each sample was estimated from the amplification of reference gene primers within the assay. To quantify the absolute abundance of each unique TCRbeta CDR3 rearrangement, sequence reads were collapsed and filtered. Productive Simpson clonality was computed per sample as the square root of Simpson's diversity index over productive rearrangements. This is the immuneACCESS table as TCRdb keeps it, with only in-frame sequences that have V and J called. A part of the clones is gone; compared with another copy, unresolved V genes explain less than half, and the rest is unexplained. For V, J and clone size, that table is used; D and trimming come from the DNA. This sample is represented by about 200,000 clones; about 85% of them were singletons. Roughly 5.7% of the sample belongs to the ten largest clones.

At one collaborating source in Seattle, patients were enrolled during active infection and were followed longitudinally through the course of disease. Whole blood was collected in K2EDTA tubes by collaborating institutions according to the institutions' own protocols. For TCRbeta analysis, collaborators shipped samples in one of three forms: frozen whole blood, isolated PBMCs, or DNA extracted from either of those sample types. Inclusive of the bounding cysteine and phenylalanine, the CDR3 is 12 residues long. Just the 36-base CDR3 DNA is kept, in frame starting at base 1. V is pared back by 1 base and J by 7 bases, with 7 bases lying between the germline termini. Points on this clone: What this receptor recognizes is not known. Base qualities are not at hand, and no much larger clone is one base apart.

The clonotype was recovered from a woman in her thirties or forties with COVID-19, enrolled during active disease. The chain is made from TRBV12-3 or TRBV12-4 and TRBJ1-2; too little of a D gene remains to name it. Input material: peripheral blood. The bases are TGTGCCAGCAGTTTAGAGTCGGGTGGCTACACCTTC. It encodes CASSLESGGYTF.